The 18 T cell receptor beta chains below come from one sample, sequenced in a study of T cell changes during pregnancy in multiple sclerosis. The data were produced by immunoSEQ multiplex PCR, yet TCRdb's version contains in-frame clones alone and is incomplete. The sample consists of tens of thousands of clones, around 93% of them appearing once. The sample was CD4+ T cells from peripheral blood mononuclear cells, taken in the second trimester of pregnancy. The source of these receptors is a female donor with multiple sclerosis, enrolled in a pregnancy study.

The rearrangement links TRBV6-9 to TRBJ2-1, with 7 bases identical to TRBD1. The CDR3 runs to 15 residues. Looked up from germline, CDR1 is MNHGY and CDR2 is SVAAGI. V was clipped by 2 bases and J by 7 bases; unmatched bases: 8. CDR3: CASSYVQTGYNEQFF. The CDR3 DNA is TGTGCCAGCAGTTATGTTCAGACAGGGTATAATGAGCAGTTCTTC.

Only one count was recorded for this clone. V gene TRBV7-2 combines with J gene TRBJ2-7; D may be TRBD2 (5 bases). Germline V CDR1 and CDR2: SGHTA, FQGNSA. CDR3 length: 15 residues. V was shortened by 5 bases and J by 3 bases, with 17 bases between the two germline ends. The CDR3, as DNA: TGTGCCAGCAGCCCCCGGACGGGAATCCTCTACGAGCAGTACTTC. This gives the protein CASSPRTGILYEQYF.

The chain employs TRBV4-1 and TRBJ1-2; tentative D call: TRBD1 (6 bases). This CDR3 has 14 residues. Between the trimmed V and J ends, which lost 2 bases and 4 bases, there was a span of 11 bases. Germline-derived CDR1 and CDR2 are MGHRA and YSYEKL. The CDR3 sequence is CASSQKGVGYGYTF. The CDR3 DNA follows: TGCGCCAGCAGCCAAAAGGGGGTTGGCTATGGCTACACCTTC.

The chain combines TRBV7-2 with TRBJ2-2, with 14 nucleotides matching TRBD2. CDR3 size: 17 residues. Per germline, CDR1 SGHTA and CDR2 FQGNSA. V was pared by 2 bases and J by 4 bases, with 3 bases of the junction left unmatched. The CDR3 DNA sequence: TGTGCCAGCAGCTTACCCGGACTAGCGGGAGGCACCGGGGAGCTGTTTTTT. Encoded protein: CASSLPGLAGGTGELFF.

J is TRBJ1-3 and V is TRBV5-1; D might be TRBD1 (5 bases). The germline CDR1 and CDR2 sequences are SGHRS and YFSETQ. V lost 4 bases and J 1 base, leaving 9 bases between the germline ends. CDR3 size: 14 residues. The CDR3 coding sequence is TGCGCCAGCAGCAATCAGGGTTCTGGAAACACCATATATTTT. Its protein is CASSNQGSGNTIYF.

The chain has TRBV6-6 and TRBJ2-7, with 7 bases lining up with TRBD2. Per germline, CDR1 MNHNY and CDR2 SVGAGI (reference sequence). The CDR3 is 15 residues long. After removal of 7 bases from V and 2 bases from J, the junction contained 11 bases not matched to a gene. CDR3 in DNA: TGTGCCAGCAATCCCACCGGGCTAGCGGCCTACGAGCAGTACTTC. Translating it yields CASNPTGLAAYEQYF.

CDR3 coding DNA: TGTGCCAGCAGCCCGACCGGGACTCGCGTTTCTCCCTACGAGCAGTACTTC. Its protein product is CASSPTGTRVSPYEQYF. The chain employs TRBV5-4 and TRBJ2-7; perhaps TRBD2 as D (6 bases). Germline V gene data show CDR1 as SGHNT and CDR2 as YYREEE (reference sequence). This CDR3 spans 17 amino acids. Trimming removed 4 bases at V and 2 bases at J, with 22 bases between.

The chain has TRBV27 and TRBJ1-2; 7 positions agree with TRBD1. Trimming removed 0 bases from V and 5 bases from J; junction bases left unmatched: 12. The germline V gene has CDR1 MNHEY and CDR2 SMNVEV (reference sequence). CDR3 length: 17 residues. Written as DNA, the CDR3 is TGTGCCAGCAGTTTATCGGGGACAGTGATGGCTTTATATGGCTACACCTTC. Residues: CASSLSGTVMALYGYTF.

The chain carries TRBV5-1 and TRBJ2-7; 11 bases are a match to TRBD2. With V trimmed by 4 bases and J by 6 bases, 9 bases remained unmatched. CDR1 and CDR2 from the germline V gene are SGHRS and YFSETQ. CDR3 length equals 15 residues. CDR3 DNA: TGCGCCAGCAGCAGAGTAGCGGGAGGGCCAAGCGAGCAGTACTTC. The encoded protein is CASSRVAGGPSEQYF.

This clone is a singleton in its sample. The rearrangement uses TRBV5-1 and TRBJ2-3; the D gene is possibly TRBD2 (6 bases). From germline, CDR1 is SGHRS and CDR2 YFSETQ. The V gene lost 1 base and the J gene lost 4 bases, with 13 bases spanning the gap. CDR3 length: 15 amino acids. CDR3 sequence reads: CASSLRPGVADTQYF. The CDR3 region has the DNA TGCGCCAGCAGCTTGAGGCCGGGAGTAGCAGATACGCAGTATTTT. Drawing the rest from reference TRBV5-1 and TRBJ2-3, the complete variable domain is KAGVTQTPRYLIKTRGQQVTLSCSPISGHRSVSWYQQTPGQGLQFLFEYFSETQRNKGNFPGRFSGRQFSNSRSEMNVSTLELGDSALYLCASSLRPGVADTQYFGPGTRLTVL.

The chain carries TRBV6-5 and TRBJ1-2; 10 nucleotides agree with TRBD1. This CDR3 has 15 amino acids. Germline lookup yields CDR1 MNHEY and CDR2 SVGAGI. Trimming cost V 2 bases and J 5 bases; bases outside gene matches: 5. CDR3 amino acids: CASSYTRQGAYGYTF. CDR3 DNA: TGTGCCAGCAGTTACACCCGACAGGGGGCTTATGGCTACACCTTC.

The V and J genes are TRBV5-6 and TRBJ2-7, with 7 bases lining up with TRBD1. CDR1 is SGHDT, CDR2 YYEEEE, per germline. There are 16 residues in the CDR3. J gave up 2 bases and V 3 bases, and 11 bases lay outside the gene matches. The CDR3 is CASSSTYRGLPYEQYF. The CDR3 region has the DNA TGTGCCAGCAGCTCCACGTACAGGGGCCTACCCTACGAGCAGTACTTC.

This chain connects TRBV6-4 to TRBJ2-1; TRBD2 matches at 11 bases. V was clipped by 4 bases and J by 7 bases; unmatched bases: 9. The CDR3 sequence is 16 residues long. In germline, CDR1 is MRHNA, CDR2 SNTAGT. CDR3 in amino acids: CASSATSGRGKNEQFF. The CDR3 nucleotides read TGTGCCAGCAGTGCCACTAGCGGGAGAGGGAAAAATGAGCAGTTCTTC.

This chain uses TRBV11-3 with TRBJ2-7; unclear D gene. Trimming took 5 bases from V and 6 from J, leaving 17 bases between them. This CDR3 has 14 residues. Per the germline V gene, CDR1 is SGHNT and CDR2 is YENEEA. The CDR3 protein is CASSPRSPSTEQYF. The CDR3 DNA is TGTGCCAGCAGCCCTAGAAGTCCCTCTACCGAGCAGTACTTC. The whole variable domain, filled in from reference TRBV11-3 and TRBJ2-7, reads EAGVVQSPRYKIIEKKQPVAFWCNPISGHNTLYWYLQNLGQGPELLIRYENEEAVDDSQLPKDRFSAERLKGVDSTLKIQPAELGDSAVYLCASSPRSPSTEQYFGPGTRLTVT.

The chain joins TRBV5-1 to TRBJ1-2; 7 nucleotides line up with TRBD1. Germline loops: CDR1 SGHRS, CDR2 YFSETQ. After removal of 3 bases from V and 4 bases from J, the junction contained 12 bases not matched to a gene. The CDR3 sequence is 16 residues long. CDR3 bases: TGCGCCAGCAGCTATGCTGGAGGGGGCTTGGGCTATGGCTACACCTTC. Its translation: CASSYAGGGLGYGYTF.

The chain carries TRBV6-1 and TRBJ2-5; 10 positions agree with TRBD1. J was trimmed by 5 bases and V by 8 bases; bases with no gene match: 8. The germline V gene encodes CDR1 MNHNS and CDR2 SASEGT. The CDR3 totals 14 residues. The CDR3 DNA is TGTGCCAGCTTAGGGACAGGGGAAGGGGAGACCCAGTACTTC. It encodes CASLGTGEGETQYF.

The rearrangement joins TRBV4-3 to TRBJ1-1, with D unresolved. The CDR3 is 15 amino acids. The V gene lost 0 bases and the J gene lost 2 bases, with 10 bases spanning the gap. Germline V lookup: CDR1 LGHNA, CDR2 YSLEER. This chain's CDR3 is CASSQDRRINTEAFF. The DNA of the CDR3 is TGCGCCAGCAGCCAAGATCGGAGGATTAACACTGAAGCTTTCTTT.

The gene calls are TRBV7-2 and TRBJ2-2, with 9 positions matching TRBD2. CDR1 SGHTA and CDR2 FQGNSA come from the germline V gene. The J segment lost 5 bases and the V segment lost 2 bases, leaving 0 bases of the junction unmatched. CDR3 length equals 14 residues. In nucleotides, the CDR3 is TGTGCCAGCAGCTTACTAGCGGGGACCGGGGAGCTGTTTTTT. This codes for CASSLLAGTGELFF.